These 9 T cell receptor beta chains originate from one sample sequenced in a study of T-cell memory formation after mild COVID-19. TCRdb itself ran the 5' RACE reads through MiXCR, one entry per CDR3 protein. The table records under 35,000 distinct CDR3 sequences, 15% to 20% of them present only once. What was sequenced was PBMCs or a T cell subset sorted from them (not recorded which). All receptors derive from an adult who had mild COVID-19 (a few samples of this study predate the infection). Cell type and time point are not known.

Only a few counts were recorded for this clonotype. V is TRBV3-1 and J is TRBJ2-2; D is tentatively TRBD1 or TRBD2 (5 bases each). From germline, CDR1 is LGHDT and CDR2 YNNKEL (reference sequence). The CDR3 runs 14 residues. Trimming pared 4 bases from V and 4 bases from J, leaving 10 bases between. The CDR3 sequence: CASSLGAGTGELFF. CDR3 nucleotide sequence: TGTGCCAGCAGCCTCGGGGCCGGCACCGGGGAGCTGTTTTTT.

This clonotype was observed many times. This chain connects TRBV7-9 to TRBJ1-5; TRBD1 matches at 11 bases. The ends lost 5 bases at V and 3 bases at J; junction bases unmatched: 3. Germline V gene sequence: CDR1 SEHNR, CDR2 FQNEAQ (reference sequence). The length of the CDR3 is 15 residues. The CDR3 DNA is TGTGCCAGCAGCCCGGGACAGGGGGTCAATCAGCCCCAGCATTTT. It specifies CASSPGQGVNQPQHF.

This chain joins TRBV27 and TRBJ2-1; D gene uncertain. CDR3 size: 11 residues. V was clipped by 3 bases and J by 6 bases, with 3 bases between them. Germline-derived CDR1 and CDR2 are MNHEY and SMNVEV (reference sequence). The DNA of the CDR3 is TGTGCCAGCAGTTTTGCCAATGAGCAGTTCTTC. It translates to CASSFANEQFF.

This clonotype was detected only a few times. The chain recombines TRBV7-2 with TRBJ2-1; D unclear. The CDR3 runs to 14 residues. V was trimmed by 1 base and J by 3 bases, leaving 7 bases between them. Germline CDR1 reads SGHTA; CDR2 reads FQGNSA. This CDR3 is CASSLDGVYNEQFF. The CDR3 DNA reads TGTGCCAGCAGCTTAGACGGCGTCTACAATGAGCAGTTCTTC.

Judged by abundance, this clonotype is medium-sized. The J gene is TRBJ1-1, the V gene TRBV6-1, with a weak D call TRBD1 (5 bases). Germline-derived CDR1 and CDR2 are MNHNS and SASEGT. The germline V and J ends were trimmed by 5 bases and 6 bases, with 13 bases remaining between them. The CDR3 spans 13 residues. CDR3 DNA sequence: TGTGCCAGCAGTCCCCCAGGGAGCCCTGAAGCTTTCTTT. Amino acids: CASSPPGSPEAFF.

This clonotype has a count of ten or more. The chain carries TRBV5-1 and TRBJ2-7; D is perhaps TRBD1 or TRBD2 (6 bases each). This CDR3 region has 15 residues. The germline gives CDR1 SGHRS, CDR2 YFSETQ. V was clipped by 2 bases and J by 2 bases, with 14 bases between them. The CDR3 spells CASSFGGIYAYEQYF. In DNA form, the CDR3 reads TGCGCCAGCAGCTTCGGGGGCATCTACGCCTACGAGCAGTACTTC.

The chain has TRBV27 and TRBJ1-1; D ambiguous. CDR1 is MNHEY and CDR2 is SMNVEV in the germline V gene (reference sequence). This CDR3 comprises 13 residues. The V end lost 10 bases, the J end lost 6 bases, and 18 bases lay between the germline ends. DNA for the CDR3: TGTGCCACCTCCCCCGAGGGATACGCTGAAGCTTTCTTT. It translates to CATSPEGYAEAFF.

This clonotype was seen many times. V is TRBV5-1 and J is TRBJ1-1, with D tentatively TRBD1 (5 bases). Trimming took 2 bases from V and 1 from J, leaving 12 bases between them. Germline loops: CDR1 SGHRS, CDR2 YFSETQ. CDR3 length equals 15 residues. The CDR3 DNA follows: TGCGCCAGCAGCTTCCAGGGCAACCGGAACACTGAAGCTTTCTTT. Its translation: CASSFQGNRNTEAFF.

This clonotype came up many times. This sequence joins TRBV7-9 and TRBJ1-1, with 8 bases that match TRBD1. J gave up 1 base and V 6 bases, and 16 bases lay outside the gene matches. Germline lookup yields CDR1 SEHNR and CDR2 FQNEAQ (reference sequence). This CDR3 has 18 residues. CDR3 amino acids: CASSPRLGQGAGNTEAFF. In DNA form, the CDR3 reads TGTGCCAGCAGTCCAAGGTTGGGTCAGGGGGCCGGGAACACTGAAGCTTTCTTT.